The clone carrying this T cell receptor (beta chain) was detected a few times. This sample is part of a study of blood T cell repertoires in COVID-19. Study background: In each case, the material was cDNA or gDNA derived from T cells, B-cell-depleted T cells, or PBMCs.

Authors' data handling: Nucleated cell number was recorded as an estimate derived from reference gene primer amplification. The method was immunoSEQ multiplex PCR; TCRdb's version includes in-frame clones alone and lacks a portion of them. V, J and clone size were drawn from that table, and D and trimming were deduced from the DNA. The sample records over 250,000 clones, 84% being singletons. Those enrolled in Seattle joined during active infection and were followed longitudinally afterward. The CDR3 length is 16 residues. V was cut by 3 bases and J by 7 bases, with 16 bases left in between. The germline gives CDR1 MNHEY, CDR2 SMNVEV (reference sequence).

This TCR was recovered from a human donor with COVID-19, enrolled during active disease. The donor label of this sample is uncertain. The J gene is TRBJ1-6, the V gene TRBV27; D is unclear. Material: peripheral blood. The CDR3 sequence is CASSFYFTPPNSPLHF. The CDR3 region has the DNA TGTGCCAGCAGTTTTTACTTCACTCCGCCGAATTCACCCCTCCACTTT.